The sequence of this TCR beta chain was determined in a study of CD8+CD57+ T cells in acquired aplastic anemia listed by TCRdb under 2018. For the wider study: On average, sorted CD4+ and CD8+ cells yielded around 3.1 ug of extracted DNA, with a range of about 0.19 to 30 ug. A CD8+CD57+ expansion meant a frequency higher than the mean frequency seen in healthy subjects.

This clonotype is categorized as medium-sized (0.01 to 0.1%). The target of this receptor is not known. No base quality values were provided; no much bigger clone lies one nucleotide off. Findings and caveats that apply to the study as a whole: CD8+ Simpson's diversity did not differ significantly between patients and healthy controls (P=0.060). Approximately 27 CD8+ CDR3 sequences were found in both patients and controls but appeared to be highly expressed in patients and within the immunodominant clones of the patients.

Patients chosen for sequencing had shown expansion of CD8+CD57+ cells by flow cytometry. Every patient had a diagnosis of severe acquired aplastic anemia based on International Study of Aplastic Anemia and Agranulocytosis and Camitta criteria. No patient had received any therapy when blood was sampled. The study deep-sequenced TCR repertoires of sorted CD4+ and CD8+ blood T cells from severe aplastic anemia patients and healthy subjects. In the USA, patient enrollment took place under clinicaltrials.gov protocols 00001620, 01623167, 00001397, 00071045, 00081523 and 00961064. Ficoll-Paque density gradient centrifugation was used to isolate peripheral blood mononuclear cells. Before DNA extraction, CD4+ and CD8+ T cells were sorted with FACS or magnetic beads. Profiling of TCR beta VDJ combinations and CDR3 sequences used genomic DNA as the template. An Illumina HiSeq 2000 was used for TCR repertoire sequencing. In the authors' own workflow: Repertoire assessment relied on Simpson's diversity index, CDR3 size and DJ length profiles, and TRBV/TRBJ rearrangement plots. The most abundant DNA sequence in the deep sequencing data was defined as the immunodominant clone. CDR3 amino acid sequences were checked for sharing across subjects and were also compared against the VDJdb database and published repertoires. Using fastp trimming at Q25 and MiXCR clonotype assembly, TCRdb reanalyzed the public sequencing data and kept in-frame beta chains. Rows merge per CDR3 protein into single entries with the most common DNA and genes. The V and J calls reflect TCRdb's pipeline rather than the authors' work. For this sample there are about 40,000 distinct CDR3 sequences; less than 65% appear just once. The ten largest clones add up to about 60% of the sample.

This clonotype was obtained from a human donor with aplastic anemia. Sequenced input: sorted CD4+, CD8+, or CD8+CD57+ T cells (not recorded which) from PBMCs.

CDR3 region: CASRLEGGAAYDDNSPLHF. Here is the DNA: TGTGCCAGCAGGCTAGAGGGGGGGGCGGCCTATGATGATAATTCACCCCTCCACTTT. The receptor chain draws on TRBV28 and TRBJ1-6; TRBD1 could be the D gene, as 6 bases match. The germline V gene gives CDR1 as MDHEN and CDR2 as SYDVKM. The CDR3 covers 19 residues, taking in both the cysteine and the phenylalanine. The entry retains the CDR3 DNA only, 57 bases that are in frame from base 1. The trim is 6 bases for V and 5 bases for J, with a gap of 26 bases between the germline ends.